This T cell receptor beta chain was captured by sequencing in a study of T cell responses to AZD1222 COVID-19 vaccine (dated by TCRdb to about 2021). With regard to the full study: Because spike-specific TCR depth and breadth did not differ between the two schedules, AZD1222 recipients who got a second dose at roughly 4 weeks were pooled with those who got a second dose at roughly 12 weeks. A total of over 230 trial participants underwent TCR sequencing, of whom 200 to 220 received two doses of AZD1222 and about 25 received two doses of the MenACWY control vaccine. Trial participants were enrolled into age subgroups of 18-55, 56-69 and 70-plus years, which contained about 150, 28 and 57 TCR-sequenced participants, respectively. The paper as a whole reports these results and caveats: Spike-specific TCR breadth and depth rose significantly after two AZD1222 doses compared with day 0 and with MenACWY recipients. Conclusions about previously exposed vaccinees were limited because only six or seven AZD1222 recipients were SARS-CoV-2 seropositive at baseline. Participants were mostly white British, with more females than males. The authors suggested clonal diversity may have been underestimated. Nearly half of unique spike-specific TCRs reportedly recognized epitopes outside regions mutated in the B.1.351 and B.1.1.7 variants. CD4 TCRs associated with the vaccine covered the entire spike protein, and the dominant responses were in regions 160-218 and 743-854. Because no day 14 peak-response samples were available, the repertoires could be characterized only after the peak T cell response. The 56-69-year group was small, and its depth increase did not reach significance, likely because of low power.

With respect to this clone: The antigen it recognizes is unknown. No clone much larger than this one lies a single base away; base qualities are absent.

The CDR3 regions of human TCRbeta chains were analyzed by immunosequencing. For the original study's pipeline: Repertoire TCRs were checked for matches against a reference library of SARS-CoV-2-specific TCRs that had been generated using the MIRA antigen-specificity platform. Breadth meant the fraction of unique TCRs that were SARS-CoV-2-associated, whereas depth meant the fraction of total T cells that were SARS-CoV-2-associated. Using the MIRA data, each spike-specific TCR was mapped to the spike region that the TCR reacts to and placed in a CD4 or CD8 class. Log10-transformed breadth and depth values were compared by one-way ANOVA with Sidak's multiple comparisons tests. TCRdb provides this immuneACCESS table in a form limited to in-frame rearrangements. Some clones are lacking; in checked studies, under half of them reflect an unresolved V gene, and why the rest are absent is not known. That table furnishes V, J and clone size, whereas the DNA furnished D and trimming. The sample records about 85,000 clones, 86% of which are singletons. The ten largest clones add up to approximately 7% of the sample.

The time point label, as the study defines it: baseline before first vaccination. The vaccinee samples were drawn from two UK trials, COV001 and COV002, one of which was a single-blind randomized controlled phase 2/3 trial testing AZD1222 (ChAdOx1 nCoV-19) in healthy adults. Trial participant PBMC samples were collected at day 0 and day 28 after the second dose for TCRbeta chain sequencing. This material consisted of peripheral blood, taken on day 0 of AZD1222 vaccination. This sequence was found in an adult in good health.

Read as DNA, the sequence is TGTGCCAGCAGGGCTCCGGGACAGGGAAAGGAGACCCAGTACTTC. Its product reads: CASRAPGQGKETQYF. The chain is made from TRBV6-5 and TRBJ2-5; 9 middle bases align to TRBD1. Compared with germline, V lacks 6 bases and J lacks 5 bases; bases without a gene match: 10. CDR1 and CDR2, looked up from the germline V gene, are MNHEY and SVGAGI. The CDR3 spans 15 residues, from the cysteine through the phenylalanine. Left in the record is the CDR3 DNA by itself, 45 bases read in frame from the first base.